Below are 32 T cell receptor beta chains sequenced from a single sample in a study of CD8 T cells in ankylosing spondylitis. TCRdb fed the 5' RACE reads into MiXCR, producing one record per CDR3 protein. The sample has some 250,000 distinct CDR3 sequences, 20% to 30% seen once; the top ten hold 0.5% to 0.75%. Sequenced input: blood, either unsorted or a sorted T cell fraction (not recorded which). The receptors stem from a male donor with ankylosing spondylitis or in good health (not recorded which).

This clonotype was observed a few times. The chain has TRBV7-2 and TRBJ2-4, with TRBD1 matching 7 bases. V was clipped by 1 base and J by 11 bases; unmatched bases: 2. The length of the CDR3 is 12 residues. Per the germline V gene, CDR1 is SGHTA and CDR2 is FQGNSA. CDR3 sequence (DNA): TGTGCCAGCAGCTTAGAGGGGGCCGTTCAGTACTTC. It encodes CASSLEGAVQYF.

The chain joins TRBV20-1 to TRBJ2-3; 14 bases agree with TRBD2. V trimming: 8 bases; J trimming: 1 base; junction bases outside the gene matches: 11. CDR1 is DFQATT, CDR2 SNEGSKA, per germline (reference sequence). The CDR3 is made up of 17 amino acids. CDR3 sequence: CSTDGTSGGPGTDTQYF. CDR3 sequence (DNA): TGCAGTACGGACGGGACTAGCGGGGGACCTGGCACAGATACGCAGTATTTT.

V usage is TRBV20-1 and J usage is TRBJ2-5; the D gene is possibly TRBD2 (6 bases). The CDR3 has 14 amino acids. Germline CDR1 is DFQATT and CDR2 is SNEGSKA (reference sequence). Deletions cut 0 bases from V and 3 bases from J, with 11 bases between. Here the CDR3 DNA reads TGCAGTGCTAGAGATCTACGGGGGAAAGAGACCCAGTACTTC. Its protein product is CSARDLRGKETQYF.

This clonotype was detected only a few times. This chain joins TRBV6-1 and TRBJ2-3, with D perhaps TRBD1 (5 bases). V lost 5 bases, J lost 2 bases, and 11 bases lay in between. The germline CDR1 and CDR2 sequences are MNHNS and SASEGT. The CDR3 loop spans 14 amino acids. CDR3 amino acids: CASSPQGVTDTQYF. In DNA, the CDR3 is TGTGCCAGCAGTCCTCAGGGTGTCACAGATACGCAGTATTTT.

This clonotype was found many times. This chain connects TRBV20-1 to TRBJ2-5; maybe TRBD1 (5 bases). Per the germline V gene, CDR1 is DFQATT and CDR2 is SNEGSKA (reference sequence). The CDR3 spans 14 residues. Trimming stripped 1 base from V and 2 bases from J, with 11 bases between. For the CDR3, the DNA is TGCAGTGCTAGAGTAGGGCCAGGGCAAGAGACCCAGTACTTC. Its translation: CSARVGPGQETQYF.

V usage is TRBV11-1 and J usage is TRBJ2-1; TRBD1 matches at 7 bases. V trimming: 5 bases; J trimming: 4 bases; junction bases outside the gene matches: 17. The length of the CDR3 is 18 residues. Germline V lookup: CDR1 SGHAT, CDR2 FQDESV (reference sequence). The CDR3 DNA follows: TGTGCCAGCAGCATACCTCCCAGCCAGGGGGTAAAGTACAATGAGCAGTTCTTC. Translated: CASSIPPSQGVKYNEQFF.

V is TRBV6-1 and J is TRBJ1-1; 10 bases agree with TRBD1. CDR1 and CDR2 (germline): MNHNS, SASEGT. V trimming: 6 bases; J trimming: 6 bases; junction bases outside the gene matches: 13. CDR3 length equals 16 residues. The CDR3 spells CASRPRPGQGFSEAFF. Written as DNA, the CDR3 is TGTGCCAGCAGACCCAGACCGGGACAGGGGTTTTCTGAAGCTTTCTTT.

This clonotype showed up many times. The V call is TRBV20-1, the J call TRBJ2-7, with D perhaps TRBD1 or TRBD2 (5 bases each). Germline loops: CDR1 DFQATT, CDR2 SNEGSKA (reference sequence). The V and J ends lost 4 bases and 0 bases respectively, with 16 bases between them. The CDR3 contains 15 residues. The CDR3 nucleotides are TGCAGTGCTATTCCGTTCGGGACGGTCTCCTACGAGCAGTACTTC. It is translated as CSAIPFGTVSYEQYF.

This clonotype was found many times. This sequence joins TRBV10-1 and TRBJ2-3; the match to TRBD1 covers 9 bases. Germline V CDR1 and CDR2: WNHNN, SYGVQD (reference sequence). The CDR3 extends over 14 amino acids. V gave up 6 bases and J gave up 1 base; unmatched junction bases: 2. CDR3 DNA sequence: TGCGCCAGCAGGGGGGACAGGGGCACAGATACGCAGTATTTT. Encoded protein: CASRGDRGTDTQYF.

J is TRBJ2-1 and V is TRBV7-2, with 8 bases lining up with TRBD1. In germline, CDR1 is SGHTA, CDR2 FQGNSA. J lost 8 bases, V lost 6 bases, and 15 bases had no gene match. CDR3 length: 16 residues. CDR3 sequence reads: CASSDRGTGLRYEQFF. For the CDR3, the DNA is TGTGCCAGCAGTGACCGGGGGACAGGTCTCCGCTATGAGCAGTTCTTC.

This chain links TRBV6-2 or TRBV6-3 with TRBJ2-7; 7 positions match TRBD1. The CDR3 covers 14 residues. Trimming took 3 bases from V and 4 from J; bases not matched to a gene: 6. The germline CDR1 and CDR2 sequences are MNHEY and SVGEGT. This CDR3 reads CASSYDRVSYEQYF. As DNA, the CDR3 is TGTGCCAGCAGTTATGACAGGGTCTCTTACGAGCAGTACTTC.

This clonotype was recorded many times. The chain has TRBV29-1 and TRBJ1-2; no clear D gene. The V and J ends lost 3 bases and 2 bases respectively, with 13 bases between them. CDR3 length: 14 amino acids. Germline CDR1 reads SQVTM; CDR2 reads ANQGSEA. The CDR3 coding sequence is TGCAGCGTTGATTCGGCGGATGGGAACTATGGCTACACCTTC. Encoded protein: CSVDSADGNYGYTF.

This clonotype was counted many times. J is TRBJ1-2 and V is TRBV12-3 or TRBV12-4, with a possible D match to TRBD1 (6 bases). This CDR3 is 15 amino acids long. V shed 5 bases and J shed 5 bases, with 18 bases lying between them. CDR3 nucleotide sequence: TGTGCCAGCAGTCCGAGACAGGCCCATGGGTATGGCTACACCTTC. Protein: CASSPRQAHGYGYTF.

This clonotype has ten or more counts. The chain employs TRBV2 and TRBJ1-5; no definite D call. Trimming stripped 5 bases from V and 1 base from J, with 12 bases between. From germline, CDR1 is SNHLY and CDR2 FYNNEI. This CDR3 is built from 15 residues. The CDR3: CASSYRGPSNQPQHF. CDR3 sequence (DNA): TGTGCCAGCAGTTACCGAGGGCCAAGCAATCAGCCCCAGCATTTT.

Many counts were recorded for this clonotype. This chain links TRBV20-1 with TRBJ1-1, with D possibly matching TRBD1 (6 bases). The CDR3 is made up of 13 amino acids. Germline V gene data show CDR1 as DFQATT and CDR2 as SNEGSKA (reference sequence). V lost 1 base, J lost 7 bases, and 13 bases lay in between. The CDR3 loop reads CSARVQGSGEAFF. The CDR3 DNA reads TGCAGTGCTAGAGTACAGGGTTCCGGTGAAGCTTTCTTT.

The V gene is TRBV10-1, the J gene TRBJ2-5; D is undetermined. The CDR3 sequence is 13 residues long. In germline, CDR1 is WNHNN, CDR2 SYGVQD (reference sequence). Trimming removed 2 bases at V and 3 bases at J, with 7 bases between. The CDR3 bases are TGCGCCAGCAGTGAGGACAAAGAAGAGACCCAGTACTTC. Translating it yields CASSEDKEETQYF.

Only a few counts were recorded for this clonotype. The V call is TRBV20-1, the J call TRBJ2-3; D perhaps matches TRBD2 (6 bases). Looked up from germline, CDR1 is DFQATT and CDR2 is SNEGSKA (reference sequence). The CDR3 is 13 amino acids. The germline V and J ends were trimmed by 7 bases and 0 bases, with 11 bases remaining between them. The DNA for the CDR3 is TGCAGTGTAAACCGGGGGAGCACAGATACGCAGTATTTT. Translating it yields CSVNRGSTDTQYF.

V usage is TRBV11-1 and J usage is TRBJ2-3; no clear D. CDR3 length equals 14 residues. Germline V gene lookup returns CDR1 SGHAT and CDR2 FQDESV (reference sequence). V gave up 2 bases and J gave up 2 bases, with 8 bases separating them. CDR3 in amino acids: CASSLTRATDTQYF. The CDR3 DNA reads as TGTGCCAGCAGCTTAACCCGGGCCACAGATACGCAGTATTTT.

This clonotype was seen repeatedly, ten times or more. The rearrangement links TRBV27 to TRBJ2-1; 11 nucleotides line up with TRBD2. J lost 11 bases, V lost 4 bases, and 19 bases had no gene match. Germline-derived CDR1 and CDR2 are MNHEY and SMNVEV (reference sequence). The CDR3 sequence is 18 residues long. CDR3 region: CASSSAPMRASGGNKQFF. The CDR3 DNA is TGTGCCAGCAGTTCAGCCCCGATGCGGGCTAGCGGGGGGAATAAGCAGTTCTTC.

This clonotype occurred a few times. The V and J genes are TRBV29-1 and TRBJ1-2, with D unclear. The CDR3 totals 12 residues. Germline V CDR1 and CDR2: SQVTM, ANQGSEA. V was shortened by 3 bases and J by 8 bases, with 13 bases between the two germline ends. CDR3 coding DNA: TGCAGCGTTGAGAAGGAGCTTGGGGGCTACACCTTC. Protein sequence: CSVEKELGGYTF.

The chain recombines TRBV18 with TRBJ2-1; TRBD2 might be the D (6 bases). The CDR3 has 14 amino acids. V gave up 3 bases and J gave up 9 bases, with 15 bases separating them. Germline values: CDR1 KGHSH, CDR2 LQKENI. As DNA, the CDR3 is TGTGCCAGCTCACCCCGGACTATCCTTCGTGAGCAGTTCTTC. Residues: CASSPRTILREQFF. The whole variable domain, remainder taken from reference TRBV18 and TRBJ2-1, is NAGVMQNPRHLVRRRGQEARLRCSPMKGHSHVYWYRQLPEEGLKFMVYLQKENIIDESGMPKERFSAEFPKEGPSILRIQQVVRGDSAAYFCASSPRTILREQFFGPGTRLTVL.

The J gene is TRBJ2-6, the V gene TRBV20-1, with 8 bases fitting TRBD2. Germline CDR1 is DFQATT and CDR2 is SNEGSKA (reference sequence). This CDR3 contains 18 residues. V trimming: 1 base; J trimming: 0 bases; junction bases outside the gene matches: 8. The CDR3 here is CSARVSGGARSGANVLTF. The CDR3 nucleotides read TGCAGTGCTAGAGTTTCGGGGGGGGCCCGCTCTGGGGCCAACGTCCTGACTTTC.

This clonotype was detected many times. The chain uses TRBV20-1 and TRBJ1-6; TRBD1 matches 9 bases. The germline V gene encodes CDR1 DFQATT and CDR2 SNEGSKA (reference sequence). The CDR3 has 14 residues. V was pared by 3 bases and J by 7 bases, with 4 bases of the junction left unmatched. Written as DNA, the CDR3 is TGCAGTGCTAGGGGACAGGGTTCGAATTCACCCCTCCACTTT. Amino acids: CSARGQGSNSPLHF.

At least ten counts were recorded for this clonotype. The genes are TRBV12-3 or TRBV12-4 and TRBJ1-4; maybe TRBD1 (6 bases). The CDR3 is 15 amino acids. V lost 6 bases, J lost 7 bases, and 18 bases lay in between. The CDR3: CASRSGTEGGEKLFF. CDR3 nucleotides: TGTGCCAGCAGGTCTGGGACTGAGGGGGGTGAAAAACTGTTTTTT.

This chain joins TRBV10-3 and TRBJ2-7, with 8 bases identical to TRBD1. Germline CDR1 is ENHRY and CDR2 is SYGVKD. The CDR3 is 15 residues long. V lost 3 bases and J lost 5; bases outside the gene matches: 9. CDR3 loop: CAISDLDRVDHEQYF. CDR3 in DNA: TGTGCCATCAGTGATTTGGACAGGGTGGACCACGAGCAGTACTTC.

This clonotype has more than one count but fewer than ten. The chain recombines TRBV6-5 with TRBJ2-1; 10 bases line up with TRBD2. CDR1 is MNHEY, CDR2 SVGAGI, per germline. Germline trimming cut 7 bases from V and 8 bases from J; bases unmatched to any gene: 2. The CDR3 sequence is 12 residues long. The CDR3 coding sequence is TGTGCCAGCAAGCTAGCGGGGGATGAGCAGTTCTTC. Its translation is CASKLAGDEQFF.

This clonotype was detected only a few times. The V and J genes are TRBV20-1 and TRBJ1-2, with TRBD1 matching 7 bases. The germline gives CDR1 DFQATT, CDR2 SNEGSKA (reference sequence). The ends lost 4 bases at V and 5 bases at J; junction bases unmatched: 13. The CDR3 consists of 15 residues. This CDR3 is CSAMPPHRGGYGYTF. The CDR3 bases are TGCAGTGCTATGCCCCCCCACAGGGGAGGGTATGGCTACACCTTC.

The CDR3 loop reads CASSLAGASANTGELFF. Here the CDR3 DNA reads TGCGCCAGCAGCTTGGCCGGGGCGTCCGCGAACACCGGGGAGCTGTTTTTT. V is TRBV5-1 and J is TRBJ2-2; D may be TRBD1 or TRBD2 (5 bases each). Germline lookup yields CDR1 SGHRS and CDR2 YFSETQ. The CDR3 totals 17 residues. V lost 0 bases and J lost 0, with 12 bases in between.

This clonotype showed up many times. The V call is TRBV7-8, the J call TRBJ2-3, with D possibly being TRBD1 (6 bases). Deletions cut 2 bases from V and 5 bases from J, with 14 bases between. Per germline, CDR1 SGHVS and CDR2 FQNEAQ. The CDR3 length is 15 residues. The CDR3 reads CASSLSQGWRDTQYF. The CDR3 DNA reads as TGTGCCAGCAGCTTATCCCAGGGGTGGAGAGATACGCAGTATTTT.

This clonotype was detected many times. V is TRBV12-3 or TRBV12-4 and J is TRBJ2-5; D uncertain. V gave up 4 bases and J gave up 2 bases, with 11 bases separating them. The CDR3 length is 14 residues. The CDR3 DNA reads as TGTGCCAGCAGTTCCCGGACCTTACAAGAGACCCAGTACTTC. It codes for CASSSRTLQETQYF.

Many counts were recorded for this clonotype. The chain carries TRBV29-1 and TRBJ2-5; D perhaps matches TRBD1 (5 bases). Per germline, CDR1 SQVTM and CDR2 ANQGSEA. The CDR3 is 10 amino acids. V lost 7 bases, J lost 4 bases, and 7 bases lay in between. DNA for the CDR3: TGCAGCGGGGGCACAGAGACCCAGTACTTC. This encodes CSGGTETQYF.

The chain recombines TRBV5-1 with TRBJ2-2; either TRBD1 or TRBD2 may supply D (5 bases each). The V end was cut by 5 bases, the J end by 6 bases, with 14 bases between. This CDR3 region has 14 residues. Germline lookup yields CDR1 SGHRS and CDR2 YFSETQ. CDR3 coding DNA: TGCGCCAGCAGTACCGGGACGGGTGCCGGGGAGCTGTTTTTT. Translation: CASSTGTGAGELFF.